This record concerns one TCR beta chain sequence. These data belong to a study of blood T cell repertoires in COVID-19. Study summary: There were acute and convalescent COVID-19 samples, and they came from the United States, Italy and Spain. From T cells, B-cell-depleted T cells, or PBMCs came the material, which was cDNA or gDNA.

Methods used by the authors: Cell counts per sample came from amplifying reference gene primers. Some clones are missing from TCRdb's copy, which holds only in-frame ones; the method was immunoSEQ multiplex PCR. V and J calls and clone size are copied from that table; D and trimming were computed from the DNA. Seen here are approximately 94,000 clones, about 90% observed once, and the top ten hold 7.4%. The CDR3 loop spans 12 amino acids. V was shortened by 3 bases and J by 5 bases, with 6 bases between the two germline ends. Germline CDR1 reads KGHSH; CDR2 reads LQKENI. The sequenced sample was peripheral blood. This receptor was taken from a man aged 30-40 years in a cohort sampled during active COVID-19. This chain joins TRBV18 and TRBJ2-3; D remains ambiguous. The CDR3 protein is CASSPLVDTQYF. Here the CDR3 DNA reads TGTGCCAGCTCACCTCTCGTAGATACGCAGTATTTT.